The rows below give T cell receptor beta chains drawn from one sample of a study of post-analysis software for immune sequencing data. TCRdb re-called the PCR reads with MiXCR, one entry per CDR3 protein. The sample holds fewer than 850,000 distinct CDR3 sequences; roughly 50% are singletons and the top ten take approximately 4.4%. Sequencing was carried out using blood. The receptors originated from a girl under 18 with multiple sclerosis. Each CDR3 is given with its conserved first and last residue. Fields, in order: D gene, J gene, V gene, clone size, CDR3 DNA, CDR3 protein. A D gene is named only where the DNA matches it firmly. Clone size is stated in some rows and not others, as once, few, many or a class when expanded.

.,TRBJ1-5,TRBV2,.,TGTGCCAGCAGCGGAGTCAATCAGCCCCAGCATTTT,CASSGVNQPQHF
TRBD2,TRBJ2-7,TRBV29-1,few,TGCAGCGCCCAGCCCGTAGCGGGGTCCTACAATGAGCAGTACTTC,CSAQPVAGSYNEQYF
TRBD1,TRBJ1-5,TRBV20-1,few,TGCAGTGCTAGAGGCGGGACAGGGAATCAGCCCCAGCATTTT,CSARGGTGNQPQHF
.,TRBJ2-7,TRBV6-1,.,TGTGCCAGCAGTGTGGAGCGGGCCTACGAGCAGTACTTC,CASSVERAYEQYF
.,TRBJ1-2,TRBV12-3/TRBV12-4,.,TGTGCCAGCAGTTTTGGGCAGATTGATGGCTACACCTTC,CASSFGQIDGYTF
.,TRBJ2-3,TRBV6-1,.,TGTGCCAGCAGCCTCCAGTTAGATACGCAGTATTTT,CASSLQLDTQYF
.,TRBJ2-3,TRBV28,few,TGTGCCAGCGTTTCGGGGGTTGATACGCAGTATTTT,CASVSGVDTQYF
.,TRBJ2-1,TRBV20-1,few,TGCAGTGCAGGGACCACCGCTCACAATGAGCAGTTCTTC,CSAGTTAHNEQFF
TRBD2,TRBJ2-7,TRBV4-3,few,TGCGCCAGCAGCCAAGGATCTGGGCTAGCGGGGAGCGAGCAGTACTTC,CASSQGSGLAGSEQYF
TRBD1,TRBJ2-7,TRBV20-1,few,TGCAGTGCCTCTTACCGGGACAGAACCTACGAGCAGTACTTC,CSASYRDRTYEQYF
.,TRBJ1-1,TRBV5-1,.,TGCGCCAGCAGCAAACTGGACAACATGAACACTGAAGCTTTCTTT,CASSKLDNMNTEAFF
.,TRBJ2-1,TRBV7-2,few,TGTGCCAGCAGCTTATGGCCAAATGAGCAGTTCTTC,CASSLWPNEQFF
.,TRBJ1-1,TRBV27,.,TGTGCCAGCGGCCCCGTAGATAGGGCCACTGAAGCTTTCTTT,CASGPVDRATEAFF
.,TRBJ1-6,TRBV9,few,TGTGCCAGCGGAACGGCTAATTCACCCCTCCACTTT,CASGTANSPLHF
.,TRBJ2-3,TRBV4-3,.,TGCGCCAGCAGCCAAGAGCGGGACAGTAACACAGATACGCAGTATTTT,CASSQERDSNTDTQYF
TRBD1,TRBJ2-7,TRBV20-1,.,TGCAGTGCGACGACAGGGGAGTCCTACGAGCAGTACTTC,CSATTGESYEQYF
TRBD1,TRBJ2-6,TRBV27,.,TGTGCCAGCACCACCGCAATTGGGGCGACAGGGGCCACCGTCCTGACTTTC,CASTTAIGATGATVLTF
TRBD2,TRBJ2-3,TRBV5-6,few,TGTGCCACCTCGAGGGGACTAGCGGGAGATACGCAGTATTTT,CATSRGLAGDTQYF
.,TRBJ2-5,TRBV9,.,TGTGCCAGCAGCGTAGGGGGTACTCAAGAGACCCAGTACTTC,CASSVGGTQETQYF
.,TRBJ1-2,TRBV12-3/TRBV12-4,.,TGTGCCAGCAGTTTAGGCCAGAGCGGGAGCTACACCTTC,CASSLGQSGSYTF
.,TRBJ1-4,TRBV29-1,once,TGCAGCGTCGGAGAGGGGGTAAATGAAAAACTGTTTTTT,CSVGEGVNEKLFF
.,TRBJ2-7,TRBV20-1,.,TGCAGTGCTCCCCTACAGGGACCCTCCAACGAGCGGTACTTC,CSAPLQGPSNERYF
.,TRBJ1-2,TRBV4-1,.,TGCGCCAGCAGCCAAGAAGCGGTAGGGTTCTATGGCTACACCTTC,CASSQEAVGFYGYTF
TRBD2,TRBJ2-1,TRBV7-9,once,TGTGCCGGCAGCTTAGCGGGTTGGGATGAGCAGTTCTTC,CAGSLAGWDEQFF
TRBD2,TRBJ2-7,TRBV12-3/TRBV12-4,once,TGTGCCAGCAGCCCCTATCGAAGCGGGGGATCCTACGAGCAGTACTTC,CASSPYRSGGSYEQYF